One sample yielded the 5 T cell receptor beta chains listed below, sequenced in a study of cytomegalovirus exposure and HLA in healthy donors. Profiling relied on immunoSEQ multiplex PCR, and the TCRdb table lists in-frame clones only, not all of them. The sample contains under 200,000 clones, around 96% of which appear only once. The sequenced sample was PBMCs. The receptors come from a woman aged 18-29 years in good health and CMV-seronegative.

V and J are TRBV5-4 and TRBJ1-6; 7 nucleotides match TRBD1. V lost 1 base and J lost 6; bases outside the gene matches: 13. This CDR3 contains 18 residues. Germline V gives CDR1 SGHNT, CDR2 YYREEE (reference sequence). The CDR3 nucleotides are TGTGCCAGCAGCTTGTCCCCCGCAGGGGGACGAAGTAATTCACCCCTCCACTTT. Amino acid sequence: CASSLSPAGGRSNSPLHF.

The genes are TRBV4-3 and TRBJ1-4; D possibly corresponds to TRBD1 (5 bases). V lost 1 base, J lost 4 bases, and 19 bases lay in between. This CDR3 has 18 residues. Germline CDR1 LGHNA, CDR2 YSLEER. CDR3 loop: CASSQGSGGGFGNEKLFF. The CDR3 region has the DNA TGCGCCAGCAGCCAAGGGTCCGGCGGGGGGTTTGGTAATGAAAAACTGTTTTTT.

V usage is TRBV6-5 and J usage is TRBJ2-7; D might be TRBD2 (5 bases). V was cut by 6 bases and J by 7 bases, with 13 bases left in between. Germline CDR1 and CDR2: MNHEY and SVGAGI. The CDR3 is 12 amino acids. CDR3 nucleotide sequence: TGTGCCAGCAGCTCACGGACTCGAGAGCAGTACTTC. This codes for CASSSRTREQYF.

The chain is built from TRBV7-9 and TRBJ2-1, with D unresolved. CDR1 and CDR2 (germline): SEHNR, FQNEAQ (reference sequence). This CDR3 has 11 residues. Trimming shortened V by 1 base and J by 10 bases, and 5 bases separated the two germline ends. CDR3 residues: CASSLVQEQFF. DNA of the CDR3: TGTGCCAGCAGCTTAGTACAGGAGCAGTTCTTC.

The V call is TRBV4-2, the J call TRBJ1-2, with TRBD1 matching 8 bases. Germline V gene lookup returns CDR1 LGHNA and CDR2 YNFKEQ. V lost 1 base, J lost 6 bases, and 7 bases stayed unmatched. There are 15 residues in the CDR3. In DNA, the CDR3 is TGTGCCAGCAGCCAAGGTTCACAGGGGGGAAATGGCTACACCTTC. Its translation is CASSQGSQGGNGYTF.